Listed below are T cell receptor beta chains from one sample, sequenced in a study of naive and memory T cell subsets. TCRdb reanalysed the UMI-ligation and nested PCR reads using MiXCR and keeps one entry per CDR3 protein. The sample consists of over 110,000 distinct CDR3 sequences, approximately 21% of them appearing once. Material for sequencing was naive CD8+ T cells from blood. Receptors were obtained from a human donor in good health. Both conserved end residues are part of each CDR3. The order of the fields is clone size, J gene, D gene, V gene, CDR3 protein, CDR3 DNA. The D gene is left open where the match is weak. Size tells how often a clone was seen (once, few, many) or the class of an expanded clone, and some rows leave it out.

- | TRBJ2-2 | - | TRBV27 | CASSSPPIGELFF | TGTGCCAGCAGTTCGCCCCCAATAGGGGAGCTGTTTTTT
few | TRBJ2-7 | - | TRBV4-1 | CASSQFSWYEQYF | TGCGCCAGCAGCCAATTCTCGTGGTACGAGCAGTACTTC
- | TRBJ2-7 | - | TRBV27 | CASSLTGLRTYEQYF | TGTGCCAGCAGTCTAACAGGGCTACGGACCTACGAGCAGTACTTC
few | TRBJ2-2 | - | TRBV13 | CASSSTADTGELFF | TGTGCCAGCAGCTCCACGGCGGACACCGGGGAGCTGTTTTTT
- | TRBJ2-7 | - | TRBV6-5 | CASRRPGVYEQYF | TGTGCCAGCCGCCGACCGGGGGTCTACGAGCAGTACTTC
few | TRBJ2-7 | TRBD2 | TRBV20-1 | CSATEPASGHREQYF | TGCAGTGCCACCGAGCCGGCTAGCGGCCATAGAGAGCAGTACTTC
few | TRBJ2-5 | - | TRBV6-2/TRBV6-3 | CASSYLSETQYF | TGTGCCAGCAGTTACTTGTCAGAGACCCAGTACTTC
few | TRBJ2-7 | - | TRBV28 | CASSLGQTEQYF | TGTGCCAGCAGCCTAGGACAGACGGAGCAGTACTTC
- | TRBJ1-2 | - | TRBV12-3/TRBV12-4 | CASSSPYGNYGYTF | TGTGCCAGCAGCTCCCCGTACGGGAACTATGGCTACACCTTC
- | TRBJ1-1 | TRBD1 | TRBV29-1 | CSVDVWGQEHSGAFF | TGCAGCGTTGATGTGTGGGGACAGGAACATTCAGGGGCTTTCTTT
few | TRBJ2-1 | - | TRBV30 | CAWKGPSSYNEQFF | TGTGCCTGGAAGGGGCCGAGCTCCTACAATGAGCAGTTCTTC
many | TRBJ2-7 | - | TRBV28 | CASSLSTADEQYF | TGTGCCAGCAGTTTGTCCACGGCAGACGAGCAGTACTTC
few | TRBJ1-2 | - | TRBV9 | CASSVDEVNYGYTF | TGTGCCAGCAGCGTAGATGAAGTTAACTATGGCTACACCTTC
- | TRBJ2-1 | - | TRBV10-3 | CAISVSTGPNEQFF | TGTGCCATCAGTGTCTCGACAGGACCGAATGAGCAGTTCTTC
few | TRBJ2-4 | TRBD2 | TRBV29-1 | CSVQGGSGRALAKNIQYF | TGCAGCGTTCAAGGGGGTAGCGGGAGGGCCTTGGCCAAAAACATTCAGTACTTC
- | TRBJ2-3 | TRBD2 | TRBV6-8 | CASSYGLGTDTQYF | TGTGCCAGCAGTTACGGACTAGGGACAGATACGCAGTATTTT
- | TRBJ2-3 | - | TRBV7-2 | CASSSRLDTQYF | TGTGCCAGCAGCTCCCGCCTAGATACGCAGTATTTT
- | TRBJ2-7 | TRBD1 | TRBV5-5 | CASSLAHLRTGKGYEQYF | TGTGCCAGCAGCTTGGCCCACCTAAGGACAGGGAAGGGCTACGAGCAGTACTTC
- | TRBJ2-1 | - | TRBV7-9 | CASTPAGGSYNEQFF | TGTGCCAGCACCCCGGCAGGAGGCTCCTACAATGAGCAGTTCTTC
few | TRBJ1-5 | - | TRBV28 | CASSFLVSNQPQHF | TGTGCCAGCAGTTTTCTTGTGAGCAATCAGCCCCAGCATTTT
few | TRBJ1-5 | - | TRBV29-1 | CSVEVGDQPQHF | TGCAGCGTTGAAGTAGGGGATCAGCCCCAGCATTTT
- | TRBJ1-5 | TRBD1 | TRBV9 | CASSVEGQINQPQHF | TGTGCCAGCAGCGTAGAGGGACAGATTAATCAGCCCCAGCATTTT
- | TRBJ2-7 | - | TRBV7-9 | CASSAAGVYGYEQYF | TGTGCCAGCAGCGCGGCAGGGGTTTACGGGTACGAGCAGTACTTC
many | TRBJ2-7 | TRBD1 | TRBV29-1 | CSAVGTGHYEQYF | TGCAGCGCCGTTGGGACAGGCCACTACGAGCAGTACTTC
- | TRBJ2-3 | TRBD2 | TRBV12-3/TRBV12-4 | CASSLLAGQIDRTDTQYF | TGTGCCAGCAGTTTACTAGCGGGGCAAATCGATCGGACAGATACGCAGTATTTT
few | TRBJ2-5 | - | TRBV6-5 | CASSYPKGGGAETQYF | TGTGCCAGCAGTTACCCAAAGGGGGGCGGCGCGGAGACCCAGTACTTC
- | TRBJ2-1 | - | TRBV12-3/TRBV12-4 | CASSSGNEQFF | TGTGCCAGCTCCTCGGGGAATGAGCAGTTCTTC
- | TRBJ2-1 | - | TRBV9 | CASSDTPSSYNEQFF | TGTGCCAGCAGCGACACCCCTAGCTCCTACAATGAGCAGTTCTTC
- | TRBJ2-3 | - | TRBV27 | CASSLDGNTDTQYF | TGTGCCAGCAGTTTAGATGGGAACACAGATACGCAGTATTTT
- | TRBJ1-1 | - | TRBV4-3 | CASSQPRGLDTEAFF | TGCGCCAGCAGCCAACCCAGGGGCTTGGACACTGAAGCTTTCTTT
- | TRBJ1-1 | - | TRBV27 | CASSLRKNTLDTEAFF | TGTGCCAGCAGTTTAAGAAAAAACACCCTGGACACTGAAGCTTTCTTT
few | TRBJ1-1 | - | TRBV10-3 | CAISSSVGMNTEAFF | TGTGCCATCAGCTCAAGTGTTGGCATGAACACTGAAGCTTTCTTT
few | TRBJ1-2 | - | TRBV6-5 | CASSYSDSGNGYTF | TGTGCCAGCAGTTATTCAGACAGTGGGAATGGCTACACCTTC
few | TRBJ2-7 | TRBD1 | TRBV28 | CASSLYSTGSEQYF | TGTGCCAGCAGTTTATACTCGACAGGGAGCGAGCAGTACTTC
few | TRBJ1-1 | - | TRBV29-1 | CSVVLGPEAFF | TGCAGCGTTGTTCTGGGGCCTGAAGCTTTCTTT
- | TRBJ2-4 | TRBD2 | TRBV7-2 | CASSLGLNKAKNIQYF | TGTGCCAGCAGCCTGGGACTAAATAAAGCCAAAAACATTCAGTACTTC
few | TRBJ2-2 | - | TRBV13 | CASSFRMGLALRSGELFF | TGTGCCAGCAGCTTTCGGATGGGGCTAGCGCTTCGGTCCGGGGAGCTGTTTTTT
few | TRBJ2-7 | TRBD1 | TRBV20-1 | CSADGTGYYEQYF | TGCAGTGCTGACGGGACAGGGTACTACGAGCAGTACTTC
- | TRBJ2-5 | TRBD2 | TRBV6-2/TRBV6-3 | CASSLGGRALGETQYF | TGTGCCAGCAGTTTGGGTGGGAGGGCCCTCGGAGAGACCCAGTACTTC
few | TRBJ2-1 | - | TRBV28 | CASRLTGSVSYNEQFF | TGTGCCAGCAGGTTAACAGGGTCCGTTTCCTACAATGAGCAGTTCTTC
- | TRBJ2-3 | - | TRBV28 | CASSLGGGFGTDTQYF | TGTGCCAGCAGTTTAGGAGGGGGTTTCGGCACAGATACGCAGTATTTT
few | TRBJ2-7 | TRBD1 | TRBV28 | CASSLDRRLDEQYF | TGTGCCAGCAGCCTGGACAGGCGGTTGGACGAGCAGTACTTC
- | TRBJ2-1 | TRBD1 | TRBV12-3/TRBV12-4 | CASSLGTGAPNEQFF | TGTGCCAGCAGTTTGGGGACAGGGGCCCCCAATGAGCAGTTCTTC